The rows below give T cell receptor beta chains drawn from one sample of a study of T-cell reconstitution after alpha-beta-depleted transplantation in children. TCRdb reanalysed the PCR reads using MiXCR and keeps one entry per CDR3 protein. The data hold some 450,000 distinct CDR3 sequences, with 43% observed a single time. This material consisted of PBMCs, taken before TCRalphabeta/CD19-depleted stem cell transplant. The source of these receptors is a girl aged 2-15 years with aplastic anemia, due to receive a stem cell transplant. Both conserved end residues are part of each CDR3. The D gene is left open where the match is weak. Clone size appears in some rows only: once, few, many, or a class for an expanded clone.

d_call	v_call	clone_size	j_call	cdr3_aa	cdr3_nt
TRBD2	TRBV20-1	NA	TRBJ2-7	CSASTSGGYEQYF	TGCAGTGCCTCTACTAGCGGGGGTTACGAGCAGTACTTC
NA	TRBV13	NA	TRBJ1-2	CASSLGRGRSDGYTF	TGTGCCAGCAGCTTAGGTAGAGGACGGAGCGATGGCTACACCTTC
TRBD2	TRBV19	few	TRBJ2-1	CASSIEGTSRYNEQFF	TGTGCCAGTAGTATAGAAGGGACTAGCAGGTACAATGAGCAGTTCTTC
TRBD2	TRBV12-3/TRBV12-4	many	TRBJ2-2	CASSSGTSDLGGELFF	TGTGCCAGCAGTTCAGGGACTAGTGACTTGGGCGGGGAGCTGTTTTTT
NA	TRBV4-1	NA	TRBJ1-1	CASSQGPKTETEAFF	TGCGCCAGCAGCCAAGGACCGAAAACGGAGACTGAAGCTTTCTTT
TRBD1	TRBV28	NA	TRBJ1-6	CASSSRQGHSPLHF	TGTGCCAGCAGTTCGAGACAGGGGCACTCACCCCTCCACTTT
NA	TRBV19	few	TRBJ2-1	CASSMGPAEQFF	TGTGCCAGTAGTATGGGTCCAGCTGAGCAGTTCTTC
TRBD2	TRBV10-2	many	TRBJ2-1	CASGLAGAYNEQFF	TGCGCCAGCGGACTAGCGGGAGCCTACAATGAGCAGTTCTTC
NA	TRBV30	NA	TRBJ2-7	CAWSSGQGVNEQYF	TGTGCCTGGAGTTCGGGGCAGGGAGTCAACGAGCAGTACTTC
TRBD2	TRBV20-1	many	TRBJ2-4	CSARDGLAGWAKNIQYF	TGCAGTGCTAGAGATGGGCTAGCGGGGTGGGCCAAAAACATTCAGTACTTC
NA	TRBV7-3	NA	TRBJ2-1	CASSRTSYNNEQFF	TGTGCCAGCAGCCGCACTAGTTACAATAATGAGCAGTTCTTC
NA	TRBV29-1	NA	TRBJ2-7	CSVEGGGYEQYF	TGCAGCGTCGAGGGAGGTGGGTACGAGCAGTACTTC
NA	TRBV20-1	few	TRBJ2-1	CSARDRRAGTFSEQFF	TGCAGTGCTAGAGATCGGAGGGCAGGGACTTTCAGTGAGCAGTTCTTC
NA	TRBV7-2	many	TRBJ1-3	CASSLGQVGNTIYF	TGTGCCAGCAGCTTAGGCCAGGTGGGAAACACCATATATTTT
NA	TRBV7-2	NA	TRBJ1-2	CASSLDEGRIYGYTF	TGTGCCAGCAGCTTAGATGAGGGGCGCATCTATGGCTACACCTTC
TRBD2	TRBV3-1	many	TRBJ2-3	CASSPLTSGFTDTQYF	TGTGCCAGCAGCCCACTGACTAGCGGGTTCACAGATACGCAGTATTTT
TRBD2	TRBV7-3	NA	TRBJ2-1	CASSSLHTSGGAGEQFF	TGTGCCAGCAGCTCACTACACACTAGCGGGGGGGCCGGAGAGCAGTTCTTC
NA	TRBV2	NA	TRBJ1-1	CASLRNTEAFF	TGTGCCAGTCTCAGGAACACTGAAGCTTTCTTT
TRBD2	TRBV19	many	TRBJ2-7	CASSSDGTSRVEQYF	TGTGCCAGTAGTTCCGACGGGACTAGCAGGGTCGAGCAGTACTTC
TRBD2	TRBV25-1	NA	TRBJ2-5	CASSEALAGGETQYF	TGTGCCAGCAGTGAAGCACTAGCGGGAGGAGAGACCCAGTACTTC
NA	TRBV7-2	NA	TRBJ1-1	CASSLVMIEAFF	TGTGCCAGCAGCTTAGTGATGATTGAAGCTTTCTTT
NA	TRBV5-1	few	TRBJ2-2	CASRVDSGELFF	TGCGCCAGCAGGGTCGACAGCGGGGAGCTGTTTTTT
TRBD1	TRBV20-1	few	TRBJ2-1	CSARDIKGANNEQFF	TGCAGTGCTAGAGATATTAAGGGGGCCAACAATGAGCAGTTCTTC
TRBD2	TRBV7-9	few	TRBJ2-5	CASSSGTSGETQYF	TGTGCCAGCAGCTCCGGGACTAGCGGAGAGACCCAGTACTTC
NA	TRBV25-1	NA	TRBJ1-2	CASSELEGSDGYTF	TGTGCCAGCAGTGAATTAGAGGGGAGCGATGGCTACACCTTC
TRBD1	TRBV5-1	NA	TRBJ2-7	CASSLNGGQGAYEQYF	TGCGCCAGCAGCTTGAATGGCGGACAGGGGGCTTACGAGCAGTACTTC
NA	TRBV14	many	TRBJ1-1	CASSQVSIWSTEAFF	TGTGCCAGCAGCCAAGTGAGCATTTGGAGCACTGAAGCTTTCTTT
NA	TRBV5-1	NA	TRBJ2-2	CASSFRGANTGELFF	TGCGCCAGCAGCTTCAGGGGGGCGAACACCGGGGAGCTGTTTTTT
TRBD1	TRBV18	NA	TRBJ1-2	CASSPLSQGEAYGYTF	TGTGCCAGCTCACCACTATCCCAGGGGGAAGCCTATGGCTACACCTTC
TRBD2	TRBV6-1	NA	TRBJ2-7	CASSVSGTPLAEQYF	TGTGCCAGCAGCGTGAGCGGGACGCCCCTCGCCGAGCAGTACTTC
NA	TRBV10-3	NA	TRBJ2-6	CAISESEGPGANVLTF	TGTGCCATCAGTGAGTCGGAGGGGCCTGGGGCCAACGTCCTGACTTTC
NA	TRBV20-1	few	TRBJ1-1	CSARAQGRVVRTEAFF	TGCAGTGCTAGAGCGCAGGGTCGAGTAGTTAGGACTGAAGCTTTCTTT
TRBD2	TRBV4-2	NA	TRBJ2-1	CASSRRPDTSASYNEQFF	TGTGCCAGCAGCCGGAGGCCCGACACTAGCGCGTCCTACAATGAGCAGTTCTTC
NA	TRBV20-1	NA	TRBJ2-1	CSASYRVAAYNEQFF	TGCAGTGCTAGCTACAGGGTAGCCGCCTACAATGAGCAGTTCTTC
NA	TRBV28	few	TRBJ2-7	CASSLQGFSDEQYF	TGTGCCAGCAGTTTACAGGGCTTTAGCGACGAGCAGTACTTC
TRBD1	TRBV5-1	many	TRBJ1-5	CASSLVPGGLNQPQHF	TGCGCCAGCAGCTTGGTTCCAGGGGGCCTCAATCAGCCCCAGCATTTT
TRBD2	TRBV7-9	NA	TRBJ2-1	CASSLAASGPYNEQFF	TGTGCCAGCAGCTTAGCGGCTAGCGGGCCCTACAATGAGCAGTTCTTC
NA	TRBV29-1	few	TRBJ1-2	CSVEIGSMGYTF	TGCAGCGTTGAGATCGGTTCCATGGGCTACACCTTC
TRBD1	TRBV7-9	many	TRBJ2-1	CASSSQITGGFF	TGTGCCAGCAGCTCACAGATTACAGGGGGGTTCTTC
TRBD2	TRBV29-1	NA	TRBJ2-3	CSVVLAGYSTDTQYF	TGCAGCGTTGTACTAGCGGGTTATAGCACAGATACGCAGTATTTT
NA	TRBV5-5	many	TRBJ2-2	CASSLWGNGELFF	TGTGCCAGCAGCTTGTGGGGGAACGGGGAGCTGTTTTTT